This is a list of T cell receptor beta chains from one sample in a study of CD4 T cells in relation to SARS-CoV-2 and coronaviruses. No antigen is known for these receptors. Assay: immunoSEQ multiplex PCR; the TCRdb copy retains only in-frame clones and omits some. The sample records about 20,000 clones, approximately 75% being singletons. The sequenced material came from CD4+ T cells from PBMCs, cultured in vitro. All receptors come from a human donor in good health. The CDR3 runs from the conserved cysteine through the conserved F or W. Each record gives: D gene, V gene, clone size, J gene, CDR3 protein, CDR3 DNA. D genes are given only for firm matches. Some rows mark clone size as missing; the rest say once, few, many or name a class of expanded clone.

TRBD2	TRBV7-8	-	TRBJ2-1	CASSSSGPGLADYNEQFF	TGTGCCAGCAGCTCGAGCGGACCGGGACTAGCGGACTACAATGAGCAGTTCTTC
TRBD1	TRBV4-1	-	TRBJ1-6	CASSQETGTGGSPLHF	TGCGCCAGCAGCCAAGAGACTGGGACAGGGGGGTCACCCCTCCACTTT
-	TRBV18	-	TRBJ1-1	CASSGGRNTEAFF	TGTGCCAGCTCTGGGGGGAGAAACACTGAAGCTTTCTTT
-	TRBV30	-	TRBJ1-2	CAWSRPTNNYGYTF	TGTGCCTGGAGTCGGCCCACCAATAACTATGGCTACACCTTC
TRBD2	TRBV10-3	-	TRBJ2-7	CAISREDGYEQYF	TGTGCCATCAGTCGGGAGGACGGATACGAGCAGTACTTC
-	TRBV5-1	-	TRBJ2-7	CASSSTYEQYF	TGCGCCAGCAGCTCAACATACGAGCAGTACTTC
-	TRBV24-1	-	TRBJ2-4	CATSDSGVAKNIQYF	TGTGCCACCAGTGATTCAGGGGTGGCCAAAAACATTCAGTACTTC
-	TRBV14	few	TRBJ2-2	CASSRTSAAGELFF	TGTGCCAGCAGCCGGACGTCGGCAGCCGGGGAGCTGTTTTTT
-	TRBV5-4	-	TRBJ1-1	CASSGGQNTEAFF	TGTGCCAGCAGCGGGGGACAGAACACTGAAGCTTTCTTT
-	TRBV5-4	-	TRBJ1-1	CASSLEVRDTEAFF	TGTGCCAGCAGCTTGGAGGTAAGGGACACTGAAGCTTTCTTT
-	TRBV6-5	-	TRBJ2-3	CASSYFLSDTQYF	TGTGCCAGCAGTTACTTTTTGTCAGATACGCAGTATTTT
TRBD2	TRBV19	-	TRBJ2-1	CASRPIGTSGRTSSYNEQFF	TGTGCCAGTAGACCAATCGGGACTAGCGGGAGGACGAGCTCCTACAATGAGCAGTTCTTC
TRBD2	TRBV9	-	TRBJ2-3	CASSAKSWTSGRASTDTQYF	TGTGCCAGCAGCGCAAAATCCTGGACTAGCGGGAGAGCTAGCACAGATACGCAGTATTTT
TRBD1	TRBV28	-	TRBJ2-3	CASSYRDRGMTDTQYF	TGTGCCAGCAGTTACCGGGACAGGGGAATGACAGATACGCAGTATTTT
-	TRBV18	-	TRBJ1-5	CASSLGMPASNQPQHF	TGTGCCAGCTCACTTGGCATGCCGGCGAGCAATCAGCCCCAGCATTTT
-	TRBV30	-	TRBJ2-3	CAWSSPGPSTQYF	TGTGCCTGGAGTTCTCCGGGACCCTCTACGCAGTATTTT
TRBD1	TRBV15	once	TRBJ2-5	CATSSDRERTQYF	TGTGCCACCAGCAGCGACAGGGAAAGGACCCAGTACTTC
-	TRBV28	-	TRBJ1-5	CASSQEQPQHF	TGTGCCAGCAGTCAAGAGCAGCCCCAGCATTTT
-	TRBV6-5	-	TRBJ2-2	CASRGGQMNTGELFF	TGTGCCAGCAGGGGGGGACAGATGAACACCGGGGAGCTGTTTTTT
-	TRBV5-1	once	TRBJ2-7	CASREGSSYEQYF	TGCGCCAGCAGAGAGGGGAGCTCCTACGAGCAGTACTTC
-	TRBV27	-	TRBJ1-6	CASSFGNFYNSPLHF	TGTGCCAGCAGTTTTGGAAACTTTTACAATTCACCCCTCCACTTT
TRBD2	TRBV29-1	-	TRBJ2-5	CSAREGDETQYF	TGCAGCGCCCGGGAGGGCGACGAGACCCAGTACTTC
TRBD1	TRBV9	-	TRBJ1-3	CASSLGTVNTIYF	TGTGCCAGCAGCTTAGGGACAGTCAACACCATATATTTT
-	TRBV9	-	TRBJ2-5	CASSVVGPGGETQYF	TGTGCCAGCAGCGTAGTGGGTCCCGGCGGAGAGACCCAGTACTTC